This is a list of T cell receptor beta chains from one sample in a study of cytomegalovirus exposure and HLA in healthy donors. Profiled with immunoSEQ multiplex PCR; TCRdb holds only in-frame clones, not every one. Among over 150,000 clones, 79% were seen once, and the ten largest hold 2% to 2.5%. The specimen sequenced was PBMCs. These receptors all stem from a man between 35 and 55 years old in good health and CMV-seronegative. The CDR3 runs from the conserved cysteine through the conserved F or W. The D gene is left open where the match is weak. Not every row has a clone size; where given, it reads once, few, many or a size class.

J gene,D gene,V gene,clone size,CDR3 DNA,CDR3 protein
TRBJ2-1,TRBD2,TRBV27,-,TGTGCCAGCAGTTTAAGGGGTGGCCTAGCGGGTCATATCTACAATGAGCAGTTCTTC,CASSLRGGLAGHIYNEQFF
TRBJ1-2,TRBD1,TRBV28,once,TGTGCCAGCGGAGACAGGGGGCCCGGCACCTTC,CASGDRGPGTF
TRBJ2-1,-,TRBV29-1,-,TGCAGCGTTGACAGGGGTGCAGTCAATGAGCAGTTCTTC,CSVDRGAVNEQFF
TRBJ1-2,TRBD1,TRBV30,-,TGTGCCTGGAGTCTGGACAGGGCCATAACCCATGGCTACACCTTC,CAWSLDRAITHGYTF
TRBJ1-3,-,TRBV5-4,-,TGTGCCAGCAGCTTGGGGGCCTACTCTGGAAACACCATATATTTT,CASSLGAYSGNTIYF
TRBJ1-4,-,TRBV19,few,TGTGCCAGTAGTACTCCGGGCGGGGCTAATGAAAAACTGTTTTTT,CASSTPGGANEKLFF
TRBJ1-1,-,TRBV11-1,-,TGTGCCAGCAGCTTCGAGGTTTTAGGAACTGAAGCTTTCTTT,CASSFEVLGTEAFF
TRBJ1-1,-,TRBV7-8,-,TGTGCCAGCAGCTTAGCGGGCCAGGGAAACACTGAAGCTTTCTTT,CASSLAGQGNTEAFF
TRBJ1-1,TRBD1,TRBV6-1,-,TGTGCCAGCAGCCTGACAGGGAGGAACACTGAAGCTTTCTTT,CASSLTGRNTEAFF
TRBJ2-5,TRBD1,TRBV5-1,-,TGCGCCAGCAGCAGACAGGGGGAAATTCAAGAGACCCAGTACTTC,CASSRQGEIQETQYF
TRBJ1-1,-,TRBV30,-,TGTGCCTGGAGTGTACAGCCGGGGTCGACTGAAGCTTTCTTT,CAWSVQPGSTEAFF
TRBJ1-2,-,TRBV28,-,TGTGCCAGCAACAACAGGGTCTATGGCTACACCTTC,CASNNRVYGYTF
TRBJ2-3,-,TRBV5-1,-,TGCGCCAGCAGCTTGGGACAGTACACAGATACGCAGTATTTT,CASSLGQYTDTQYF
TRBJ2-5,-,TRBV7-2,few,TGTGCCAGCAGCTACGACCAGGACGTAGTGGGACTCCGAGAGACCCAGTACTTC,CASSYDQDVVGLRETQYF
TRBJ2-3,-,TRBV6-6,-,TGTGCCAGCAGTTACCAGGGGATGGATACGCAGTATTTT,CASSYQGMDTQYF
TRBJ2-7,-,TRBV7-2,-,TGTGCCAGCAGTCCTACAGCCTACGAGCAGTACTTC,CASSPTAYEQYF
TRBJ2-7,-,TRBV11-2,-,TGTGCCAGCAGCTTAGAGGGCCGGGACTACGAGCAGTACTTC,CASSLEGRDYEQYF
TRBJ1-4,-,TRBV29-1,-,TGCAGCGCTAAGTGGGCAGAGGAAAAACTGTTTTTT,CSAKWAEEKLFF
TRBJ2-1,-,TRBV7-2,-,TGTGCCAGCAACATCCCGAACGGGAATGAGCAGTTCTTC,CASNIPNGNEQFF
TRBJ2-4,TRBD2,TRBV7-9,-,TGTGCCAGCAGCTTAGCCGCCTCTGAACTAGCGGGTCCCAAAAACATTCAGTACTTC,CASSLAASELAGPKNIQYF
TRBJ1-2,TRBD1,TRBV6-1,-,TGTGCCAGCAGTGAAGGGACAGGGGGCAATTATGGCTACACCTTC,CASSEGTGGNYGYTF
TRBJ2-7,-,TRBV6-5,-,TGTGCCAGCAGTTACTCTACAGGCCTCGAGCAGTACTTC,CASSYSTGLEQYF
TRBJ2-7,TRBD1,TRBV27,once,TGTGCCAGCAGTTTTGGGACAGGGGCCTACGAGCAGTACTTC,CASSFGTGAYEQYF
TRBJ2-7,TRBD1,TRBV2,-,TGTGCCAGCACCCCTCGGGACAGGGCTTCCTACGAGCAGTACTTC,CASTPRDRASYEQYF
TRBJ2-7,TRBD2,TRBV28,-,TGTGCCAGCAGTTTAAATCCGGGGGGACCCTACGAGCAGTACTTC,CASSLNPGGPYEQYF
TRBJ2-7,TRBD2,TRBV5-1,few,TGCGCCAGCAGTGGGGGACTAGCAGCCGACGAGCAGTACTTC,CASSGGLAADEQYF
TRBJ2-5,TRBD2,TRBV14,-,TGTGCCAGCAGCCAAGGACTAGCGGGGCAAGAGACCCAGTACTTC,CASSQGLAGQETQYF
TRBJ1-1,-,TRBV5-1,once,TGCGCCAGCAGCGTAGACGACCGGAGCAAAGCTTTCTTT,CASSVDDRSKAFF
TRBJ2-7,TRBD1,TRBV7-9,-,TGTGCCAGCAGCCACGGACAGGGTACCTCCTACGAGCAGTACTTC,CASSHGQGTSYEQYF
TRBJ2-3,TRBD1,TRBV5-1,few,TGCGCCAGCAGCACAGGACAGGGCTCGATAGATACGCAGTATTTT,CASSTGQGSIDTQYF
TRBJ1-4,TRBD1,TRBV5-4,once,TGTGCCAGCAGCTTGGCAGGGGGGCGAGAAAAACTGTTTTTT,CASSLAGGREKLFF
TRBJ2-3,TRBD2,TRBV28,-,TGTGCCAGCAGTCGATCCGGGCCTAGCGGGGGGGACCAGTATTTT,CASSRSGPSGGDQYF
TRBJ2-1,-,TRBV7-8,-,TGTGCCAGCAGCTTAGATGTGGGGAGCTCCTACAATGAGCAGTTCTTC,CASSLDVGSSYNEQFF
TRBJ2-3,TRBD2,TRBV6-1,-,TGTGCCACCGCTCTCTTGGGGAGGGGCGCAGATACGCAGTATTTT,CATALLGRGADTQYF
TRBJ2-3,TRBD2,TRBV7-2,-,TGTGCCAGCAGCTTAGTTCCTCGCGGGAGAGGAGATACGCAGTATTTT,CASSLVPRGRGDTQYF
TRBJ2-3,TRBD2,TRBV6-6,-,TGTGCCAGCGGGACTAGCGGGAGAACAGATACGCAGTATTTT,CASGTSGRTDTQYF
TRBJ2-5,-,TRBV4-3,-,TGCGCCAGCAGCCAAGATAGGACTGGTGACCAACTATACTTC,CASSQDRTGDQLYF
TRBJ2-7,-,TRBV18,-,TGTGCCAGCTCAGACTTTGACTCCTACGAGCAGTACTTC,CASSDFDSYEQYF
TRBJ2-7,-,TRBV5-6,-,TGTGCCAGCAGCTTCGGCAGGAGGTCGTACGAGCAGTACTTC,CASSFGRRSYEQYF
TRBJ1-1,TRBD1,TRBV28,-,TGTGCCAGCAGGTTTAGGACAGGGAGACTAAACACTGAAGCTTTCTTT,CASRFRTGRLNTEAFF
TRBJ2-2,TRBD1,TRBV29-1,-,TGCAGCGTTGAAGGGCCGGGACAGGGGGCTTACACCGGGGAGCTGTTTTTT,CSVEGPGQGAYTGELFF
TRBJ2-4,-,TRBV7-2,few,TGTGCCAGCAGCTTAGCGGGGGGTTTAAACAGTCAGTACTTC,CASSLAGGLNSQYF
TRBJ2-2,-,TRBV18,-,TGTGCCAGCTCTCCTCTCCTCACCGGGGAGCTGTTTTTT,CASSPLLTGELFF
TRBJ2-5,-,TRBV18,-,TGTGCCAGCTCACCACGGGGCCCCCAGGAGACCCAGTACTTC,CASSPRGPQETQYF
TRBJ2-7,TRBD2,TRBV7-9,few,TGTGCCAGCAGCCTAAATTTAGCGGGCGAGCAGTACTTC,CASSLNLAGEQYF
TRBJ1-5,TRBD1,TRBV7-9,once,TGTGCCAGCAGCTTATCAGGGGGCCTTCATCAGCCCCAGCATTTT,CASSLSGGLHQPQHF
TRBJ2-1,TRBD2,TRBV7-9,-,TGTGCCAGCCTACTAGCGGGAGTATACAATGAGCAGTTCTTC,CASLLAGVYNEQFF
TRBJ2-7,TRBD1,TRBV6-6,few,TGTGCCAGCAGTTACGGACAGGCTCAAGGGGGCTACGAGCAGTACTTC,CASSYGQAQGGYEQYF
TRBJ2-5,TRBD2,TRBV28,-,TGTGCCAGCAGTAAAACTAGCGGGAGAGCCTACCAAGAGACCCAGTACTTC,CASSKTSGRAYQETQYF
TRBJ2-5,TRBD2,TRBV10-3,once,TGTGCCATCAGTGACCCCGGGACTAGCGGGAGCGCCCAAGAGACCCAGTACTTC,CAISDPGTSGSAQETQYF
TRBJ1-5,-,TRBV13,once,TGTGCCAGCAGCTTAGGAATGATAAACGGTCAGCCCCAGCATTTT,CASSLGMINGQPQHF